A selection of T cell receptor beta chains follows, all from one sample in a study. MiXCR, applied by TCRdb to the 5' RACE reads, yields one record per CDR3 protein. Of over 55,000 distinct CDR3 sequences listed, roughly 28% are singletons. Specimen: tumor-infiltrating memory CD4+ T cells sorted from the breast tumor. Every receptor here comes from a female donor with breast cancer. The CDR3 runs from the conserved cysteine through the conserved F or W.

v_gene: TRBV12-3/TRBV12-4
j_gene: TRBJ2-1
CDR3aa: CASSPPRDSSKEQFF

v_gene: TRBV9
j_gene: TRBJ2-4
CDR3aa: CASSVGLAKNIQYF

v_gene: TRBV20-1
j_gene: TRBJ1-1
CDR3aa: CSARAHPNTEAFF

v_gene: TRBV5-1
j_gene: TRBJ1-6
CDR3aa: CASSLSGAVRNSPLHF

v_gene: TRBV11-1
j_gene: TRBJ2-3
CDR3aa: CASSPTGIPSTDTQYF

v_gene: TRBV2
j_gene: TRBJ1-5
CDR3aa: CASRPMTGANQPQHF

v_gene: TRBV7-2
j_gene: TRBJ1-1
CDR3aa: CASSLDRDHTEAFF

v_gene: TRBV11-1
j_gene: TRBJ1-1
CDR3aa: CASSPRPGRYTGAFF

v_gene: TRBV20-1
j_gene: TRBJ2-1
CDR3aa: CSIRPQVRGDEQFF

v_gene: TRBV12-3/TRBV12-4
j_gene: TRBJ1-3
CDR3aa: CASRPGSSGNTIYF

v_gene: TRBV5-1
j_gene: TRBJ2-7
CDR3aa: CASSAMGGQTYEQYF

v_gene: TRBV29-1
j_gene: TRBJ1-2
CDR3aa: CSVPPQASGDGYTF

v_gene: TRBV5-1
j_gene: TRBJ2-2
CDR3aa: CASSFGAAGELFF

v_gene: TRBV4-3
j_gene: TRBJ2-2
CDR3aa: CASSQDRGGRANTGELFF

v_gene: TRBV4-1
j_gene: TRBJ2-5
CDR3aa: CASSQLGGGQETQYF

v_gene: TRBV7-2
j_gene: TRBJ2-3
CDR3aa: CASSFDYLSTDTQYF